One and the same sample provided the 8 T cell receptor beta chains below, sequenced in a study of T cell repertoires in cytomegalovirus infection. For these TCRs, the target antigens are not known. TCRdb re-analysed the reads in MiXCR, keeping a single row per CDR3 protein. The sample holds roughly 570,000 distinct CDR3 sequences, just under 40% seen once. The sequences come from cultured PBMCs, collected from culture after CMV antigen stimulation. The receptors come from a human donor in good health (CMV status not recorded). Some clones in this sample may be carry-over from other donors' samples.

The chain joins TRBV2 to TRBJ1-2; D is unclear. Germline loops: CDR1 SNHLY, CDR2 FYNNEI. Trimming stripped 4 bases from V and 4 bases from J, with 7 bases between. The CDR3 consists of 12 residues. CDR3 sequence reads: CASSAQSYGYTF. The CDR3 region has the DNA TGTGCCAGCAGTGCTCAGAGCTATGGCTACACCTTC.

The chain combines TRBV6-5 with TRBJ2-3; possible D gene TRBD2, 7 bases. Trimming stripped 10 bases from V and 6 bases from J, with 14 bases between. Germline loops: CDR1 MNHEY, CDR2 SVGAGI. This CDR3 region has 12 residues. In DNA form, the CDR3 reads TGTGCCACAGCAAGGGGGGGCGATACGCAGTATTTT. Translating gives CATARGGDTQYF.

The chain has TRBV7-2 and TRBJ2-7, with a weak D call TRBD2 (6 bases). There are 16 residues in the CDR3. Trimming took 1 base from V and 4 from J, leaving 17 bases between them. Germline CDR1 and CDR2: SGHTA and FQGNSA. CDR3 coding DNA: TGTGCCAGCAGCTTAGAAGCGACTAGGCGGGGATACGAGCAGTACTTC. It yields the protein CASSLEATRRGYEQYF.

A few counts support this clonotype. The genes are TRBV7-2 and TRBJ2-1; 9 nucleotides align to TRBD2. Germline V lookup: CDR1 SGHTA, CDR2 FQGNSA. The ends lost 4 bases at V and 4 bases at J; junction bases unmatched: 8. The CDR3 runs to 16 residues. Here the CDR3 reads CASSSQPLAGYNEQFF. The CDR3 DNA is TGTGCCAGCAGCTCACAGCCCCTAGCGGGATACAATGAGCAGTTCTTC.

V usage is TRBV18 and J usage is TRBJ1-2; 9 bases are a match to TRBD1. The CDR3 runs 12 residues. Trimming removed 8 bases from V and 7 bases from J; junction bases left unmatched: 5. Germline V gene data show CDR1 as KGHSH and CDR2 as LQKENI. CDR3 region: CASVRQGVGYTF. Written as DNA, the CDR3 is TGTGCCAGCGTCCGACAGGGGGTTGGCTACACCTTC.

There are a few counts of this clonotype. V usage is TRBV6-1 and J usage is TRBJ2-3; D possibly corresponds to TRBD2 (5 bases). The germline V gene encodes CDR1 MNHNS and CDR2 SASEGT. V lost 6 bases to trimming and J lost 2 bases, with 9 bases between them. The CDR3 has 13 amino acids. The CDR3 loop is CASRAAPTDTQYF. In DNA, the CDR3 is TGTGCCAGCAGAGCGGCACCCACAGATACGCAGTATTTT.

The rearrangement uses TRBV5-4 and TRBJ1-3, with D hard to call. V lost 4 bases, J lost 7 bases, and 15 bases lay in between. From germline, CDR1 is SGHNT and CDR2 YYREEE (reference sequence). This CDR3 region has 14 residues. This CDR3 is CASSTWTRENTIYF. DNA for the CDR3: TGTGCCAGCAGCACCTGGACCCGGGAGAACACCATATATTTT.

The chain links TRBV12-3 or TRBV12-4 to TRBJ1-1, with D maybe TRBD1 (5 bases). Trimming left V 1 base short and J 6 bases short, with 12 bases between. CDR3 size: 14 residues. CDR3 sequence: CASSLVGRGSEAFF. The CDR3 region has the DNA TGTGCCAGCAGTTTAGTAGGTCGGGGGTCTGAAGCTTTCTTT.